This entry concerns a single TCR beta chain. This specimen comes from a study of CD8 T cells in Susac syndrome. CDR3 length: 15 amino acids. In germline, CDR1 is SGHRS, CDR2 YFSETQ. The V gene lost 0 bases and the J gene lost 1 base, with 10 bases spanning the gap. cDNA came from about 0.5 to 1 ug RNA primed by random hexamers. From the immunoSEQ multiplex PCR reads, TCRdb called clonotypes with MiXCR, one entry per CDR3 protein. The top ten hold approximately 0.088% of the sample, which has roughly 200,000 distinct CDR3 sequences, nearly 97% seen once. This sequence originates from a human donor with multiple sclerosis. The chain joins TRBV5-1 to TRBJ1-1, with a possible D match to TRBD1 (6 bases). Sequenced sample: CD4+ T cells from PBMCs. The CDR3 nucleotides read TGCGCCAGCAGCTTGGCCGGGACAACGAACACTGAAGCTTTCTTT. It yields the protein CASSLAGTTNTEAFF. Complete variable domain (other parts from reference TRBV5-1 and TRBJ1-1): KAGVTQTPRYLIKTRGQQVTLSCSPISGHRSVSWYQQTPGQGLQFLFEYFSETQRNKGNFPGRFSGRQFSNSRSEMNVSTLELGDSALYLCASSLAGTTNTEAFFGQGTRLTVV.